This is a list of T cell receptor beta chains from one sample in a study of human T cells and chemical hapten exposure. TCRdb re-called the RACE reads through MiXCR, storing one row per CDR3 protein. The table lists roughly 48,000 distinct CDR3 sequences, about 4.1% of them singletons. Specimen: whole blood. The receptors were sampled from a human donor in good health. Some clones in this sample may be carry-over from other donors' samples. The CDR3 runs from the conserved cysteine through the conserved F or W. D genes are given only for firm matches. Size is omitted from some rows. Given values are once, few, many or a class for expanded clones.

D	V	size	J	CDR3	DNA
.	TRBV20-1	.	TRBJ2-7	CSARDRLELYEQYF	TGCAGTGCTAGAGATCGCCTAGAGCTCTACGAGCAGTACTTC
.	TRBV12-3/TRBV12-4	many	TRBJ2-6	CASSRDTYSGANVLTF	TGTGCCAGCAGTCGAGACACCTACTCTGGGGCCAACGTCCTGACTTTC
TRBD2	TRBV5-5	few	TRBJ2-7	CASSLGRGLAGLNYEQYF	TGTGCCAGCAGCTTGGGCCGGGGACTAGCGGGACTAAATTACGAGCAGTACTTC
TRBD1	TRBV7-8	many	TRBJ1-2	CASSLNDRGLDGYTF	TGTGCCAGCAGCTTAAATGACAGGGGGCTGGATGGCTACACCTTC
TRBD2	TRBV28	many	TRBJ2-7	CASSRTSGRVQYF	TGTGCCAGCAGTCGGACTAGCGGGAGGGTGCAGTACTTC
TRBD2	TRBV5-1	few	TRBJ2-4	CASSLHPGTSGSGKNIQYF	TGCGCCAGCAGCCTCCATCCCGGGACTAGCGGGAGTGGCAAAAACATTCAGTACTTC
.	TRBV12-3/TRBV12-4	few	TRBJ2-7	CASSFHGEQYF	TGTGCCAGCAGTTTCCACGGCGAGCAGTACTTC
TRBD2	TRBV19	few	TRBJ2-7	CASSPLAGSSLYEQYF	TGTGCCAGTAGTCCCCTAGCGGGATCCTCCCTCTACGAGCAGTACTTC
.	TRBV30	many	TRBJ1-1	CAARTAVEAFF	TGTGCCGCAAGGACGGCTGTTGAAGCTTTCTTT
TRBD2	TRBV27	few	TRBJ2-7	CASSLLASGSNEQYF	TGTGCCAGCAGTTTACTCGCTAGCGGGAGCAACGAGCAGTACTTC
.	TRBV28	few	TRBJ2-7	CASSAEGGRPEEQYF	TGTGCCAGCAGCGCGGAGGGGGGGCGTCCTGAGGAGCAGTACTTC
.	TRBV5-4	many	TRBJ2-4	CASSLGPPGDIQYF	TGTGCCAGCAGCTTGGGGCCGCCCGGGGACATTCAGTACTTC
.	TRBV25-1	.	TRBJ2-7	CASSEGLQGWTYEQYF	TGTGCCAGCAGTGAAGGGCTCCAGGGATGGACCTACGAGCAGTACTTC
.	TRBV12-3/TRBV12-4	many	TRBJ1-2	CASSLTYRDGYTF	TGTGCCAGCAGTTTAACATACAGGGATGGCTACACCTTC
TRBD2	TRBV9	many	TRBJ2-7	CASSVGSGNYEQYF	TGTGCCAGCAGCGTGGGTAGCGGGAACTACGAGCAGTACTTC
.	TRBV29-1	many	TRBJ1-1	CSVAGHENTEAFF	TGCAGCGTTGCGGGACATGAGAACACTGAAGCTTTCTTT
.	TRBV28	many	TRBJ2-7	CASSRIREQYF	TGTGCCAGCAGTAGGATAAGGGAGCAGTACTTC
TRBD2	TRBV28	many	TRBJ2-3	CASSLRSSGVTDTQYF	TGTGCCAGCAGTTTAAGGTCTAGCGGGGTCACAGATACGCAGTATTTT
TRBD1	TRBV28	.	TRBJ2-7	CASSPRDSGYEQYF	TGTGCCAGCAGCCCCCGGGACAGTGGTTACGAGCAGTACTTC
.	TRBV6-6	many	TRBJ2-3	CASSSQEPRRKTQYF	TGTGCCAGCAGCTCACAGGAGCCCCGAAGGAAAACGCAGTATTTT
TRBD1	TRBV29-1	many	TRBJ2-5	CSVAGQYQETQYF	TGCAGCGTTGCGGGACAGTACCAAGAGACCCAGTACTTC
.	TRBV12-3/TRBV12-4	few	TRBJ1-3	CASSLGGQGNTIYF	TGTGCCAGCAGTTTAGGCGGACAGGGAAACACCATATATTTT
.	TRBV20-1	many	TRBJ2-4	CSARTDDVAKNIQYF	TGCAGTGCTAGGACGGACGATGTGGCCAAAAACATTCAGTACTTC
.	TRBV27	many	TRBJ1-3	CASSLGAGHGNTIYF	TGTGCCAGCAGTTTAGGGGCAGGCCACGGAAACACCATATATTTT
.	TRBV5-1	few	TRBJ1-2	CASSLEGIPNYGYTF	TGCGCCAGCAGCTTGGAAGGGATACCGAACTATGGCTACACCTTC
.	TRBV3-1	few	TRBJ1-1	CASSQVGGTEAFF	TGTGCCAGCAGCCAAGTGGGGGGCACTGAAGCTTTCTTT
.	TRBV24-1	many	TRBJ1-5	CATSDPGRDQPQHF	TGTGCCACCAGTGACCCGGGAAGGGATCAGCCCCAGCATTTT
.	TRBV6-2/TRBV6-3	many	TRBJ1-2	CASSRNYGYTF	TGTGCCAGCAGTCGGAACTATGGCTACACCTTC
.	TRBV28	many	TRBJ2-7	CASSLWGEKSYEQYF	TGTGCCAGCAGTTTGTGGGGGGAAAAATCCTACGAGCAGTACTTC
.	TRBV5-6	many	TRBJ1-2	CASSPGRRWYGYTF	TGTGCCAGCAGCCCGGGGCGCCGGTGGTATGGCTACACCTTC
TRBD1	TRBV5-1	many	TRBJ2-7	CASRSDRGVSEQYF	TGCGCCAGCAGATCCGACAGGGGGGTCTCCGAGCAGTACTTC
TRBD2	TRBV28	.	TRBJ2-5	CASSLSSGSRAQYF	TGTGCCAGCAGTTTATCTAGCGGGAGTAGGGCCCAGTACTTC
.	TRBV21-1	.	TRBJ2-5	CASSRDRGPRDQYF	TGTGCCAGCAGCAGGGACAGGGGGCCAAGAGACCAGTACTTC
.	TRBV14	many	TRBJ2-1	CASPRGELYNEQFF	TGTGCCAGCCCGCGGGGCGAATTGTACAATGAGCAGTTCTTC
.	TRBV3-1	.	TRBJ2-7	CASSHEGGTYEQYF	TGTGCCAGCAGCCACGAGGGGGGGACCTACGAGCAGTACTTC
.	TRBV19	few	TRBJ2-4	CASTPQVEAKNIQYF	TGTGCCAGTACCCCACAGGTTGAGGCCAAAAACATTCAGTACTTC
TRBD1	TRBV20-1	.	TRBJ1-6	CSAPTGGSSYNSPLHF	TGCAGTGCCCCTACAGGGGGAAGCTCCTATAATTCACCCCTCCACTTT
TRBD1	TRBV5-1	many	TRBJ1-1	CASSLVFQGAGDTEAFF	TGCGCCAGCAGCTTGGTTTTTCAGGGGGCGGGGGACACTGAAGCTTTCTTT
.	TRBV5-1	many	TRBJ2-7	CASSWTSGEQYF	TGCGCCAGCAGCTGGACTTCGGGGGAGCAGTACTTC